A selection of T cell receptor beta chains follows, all from one sample in a study of blood T cells in healthy people across ages. TCRdb re-analysed the 5' RACE reads in MiXCR, keeping a single row per CDR3 protein. The table lists about 620,000 distinct CDR3 sequences, 20% to 25% of them singletons. Sequenced material: blood. The source of these receptors is a man aged 65 to 85 in good health. Each CDR3 is given with its conserved first and last residue. The D gene is left open where the match is weak. A clone size is listed for some rows: how often the clone was seen (once, few, many), or a class if it is expanded.

cdr3_aa cdr3_nt d_call j_call clone_size v_call
CASFRLAGSGYNEQFF TGTGCCAGCTTCCGACTAGCGGGATCGGGCTACAATGAGCAGTTCTTC TRBD2 TRBJ2-1 few TRBV18
CATSAWDRGEETQYF TGCGCCACCAGCGCTTGGGATCGGGGAGAAGAGACCCAGTACTTC . TRBJ2-5 few TRBV15
CASSQDLAGPYNEQFF TGCGCCAGCAGCCAAGATTTAGCGGGACCTTACAATGAGCAGTTCTTC TRBD2 TRBJ2-1 . TRBV4-1
CASAAGRSYEQYF TGTGCGAGTGCAGCGGGTCGGTCCTACGAGCAGTACTTC . TRBJ2-7 many TRBV7-6
CASSSRQGTHEQYF TGCGCCAGCAGCTCTCGACAGGGTACCCACGAGCAGTACTTC TRBD1 TRBJ2-7 . TRBV5-1
CASRDRPGGNSPLHF TGTGCCAGCAGGGACAGGCCAGGGGGCAATTCACCCCTCCACTTT TRBD1 TRBJ1-6 . TRBV6-4
CASSYGSSSGANVLTF TGTGCCAGCAGCTATGGGTCAAGCTCTGGGGCCAACGTCCTGACTTTC . TRBJ2-6 few TRBV5-4
CASSQDLVVPNTEAFF TGTGCCAGCAGCCAAGATCTCGTGGTTCCCAACACTGAAGCTTTCTTT . TRBJ1-1 . TRBV3-1
CATSDLRDTSQPQHF TGTGCCACCAGTGATCTCCGGGACACCAGTCAGCCCCAGCATTTT . TRBJ1-5 few TRBV24-1
CASSSSLAGRAGELFF TGTGCCAGCAGCTCCAGTCTAGCGGGACGAGCCGGGGAGCTGTTTTTT TRBD2 TRBJ2-2 . TRBV3-1
CASSLDQGGIYGYTF TGTGCCAGCAGCTTAGATCAGGGAGGCATCTATGGCTACACCTTC . TRBJ1-2 . TRBV7-9
CASSLTPGHRTDTQYF TGTGCCAGCAGCTTAACACCGGGACACCGCACAGATACGCAGTATTTT . TRBJ2-3 . TRBV7-2
CASSPRDGFYEQYF TGTGCCAGCAGTCCACGAGACGGATTCTACGAGCAGTACTTC . TRBJ2-7 few TRBV27
CAISQGQLHTGELFF TGTGCCATCAGTCAGGGACAGCTTCACACCGGGGAGCTGTTTTTT TRBD1 TRBJ2-2 few TRBV10-3
CASQRRIMGGEQETQYF TGCGCCAGCCAGCGACGGATTATGGGAGGGGAGCAAGAGACCCAGTACTTC TRBD2 TRBJ2-5 few TRBV4-1
CASSPRGTSYEQYF TGTGCCAGCAGCCCCCGGGGGACTTCCTACGAGCAGTACTTC . TRBJ2-7 many TRBV6-2/TRBV6-3
CAISQTGEGAKNIQYF TGTGCCATCAGTCAAACAGGGGAGGGAGCCAAAAACATTCAGTACTTC . TRBJ2-4 few TRBV10-3
CASRHSDRGFGELFF TGTGCCAGCAGACACTCCGACAGGGGATTCGGGGAGCTGTTTTTT TRBD1 TRBJ2-2 few TRBV6-5
CASSPPTGGGEKLFF TGTGCCAGCAGTCCCCCGACAGGGGGGGGTGAAAAACTGTTTTTT TRBD1 TRBJ1-4 . TRBV28
CASSSPTGGNNSPLHF TGTGCCAGCAGTTCCCCGACAGGGGGAAATAATTCACCCCTCCACTTT TRBD1 TRBJ1-6 many TRBV28
CSAPTGTSNQPQHF TGCAGTGCCCCAACAGGTACAAGCAATCAGCCCCAGCATTTT . TRBJ1-5 few TRBV20-1
CASSLAGTGGTQYF TGCGCCAGCAGCTTGGCCGGGACAGGGGGAACCCAGTACTTC TRBD1 TRBJ2-5 . TRBV5-1
CASSLAGESYEQYF TGTGCCAGCAGCCTAGCGGGAGAAAGCTACGAGCAGTACTTC TRBD2 TRBJ2-7 . TRBV3-1
CASSTMTGQETQYF TGTGCCAGCAGCACAATGACAGGTCAAGAGACCCAGTACTTC . TRBJ2-5 few TRBV7-9
CASSPPTGANTEAFF TGTGCCAGCAGTCCACCGACAGGGGCGAACACTGAAGCTTTCTTT TRBD1 TRBJ1-1 . TRBV12-3/TRBV12-4
CASSPYRGETGELFF TGTGCCAGCAGCCCTTACAGGGGGGAAACCGGGGAGCTGTTTTTT TRBD1 TRBJ2-2 few TRBV7-2
CAWSAGTSGRNFEQFF TGTGCCTGGAGTGCCGGGACTAGCGGGAGAAATTTTGAGCAGTTCTTC TRBD2 TRBJ2-1 few TRBV30
CASSGGQGKNIQYF TGTGCCAGCAGTGGGGGACAGGGGAAAAACATTCAGTACTTC TRBD1 TRBJ2-4 few TRBV2
CASSHGLAGTYNEQFF TGCGCCAGCAGCCACGGACTAGCGGGGACCTACAATGAGCAGTTCTTC TRBD2 TRBJ2-1 . TRBV4-1
CASTVLGDSGNTIYF TGCGCCAGCACCGTATTAGGGGACTCTGGAAACACCATATATTTT . TRBJ1-3 many TRBV10-2
CASSSPGGGQGETQYF TGTGCCAGCAGTTCCCCGGGCGGCGGACAAGGGGAGACCCAGTACTTC . TRBJ2-5 many TRBV6-5
CASSQEGNRVYVQPQHF TGCGCCAGCAGCCAAGAGGGAAACAGGGTGTATGTTCAGCCCCAGCATTTT . TRBJ1-5 many TRBV4-1
CASSQDIGRDGDTQYF TGCGCCAGCAGCCAAGATATCGGCAGGGACGGAGATACGCAGTATTTT . TRBJ2-3 few TRBV4-3
CASSLSGRGPDTQYF TGCGCCAGCAGCCTCTCAGGGCGAGGTCCGGATACGCAGTATTTT . TRBJ2-3 many TRBV4-1
CATRQGSGKQYF TGTGCCACCAGGCAAGGGAGCGGGAAGCAGTACTTC TRBD2 TRBJ2-7 . TRBV24-1
CASSLAGGINYGYTF TGTGCCAGCAGCTTGGCAGGGGGAATTAACTATGGCTACACCTTC TRBD1 TRBJ1-2 . TRBV3-1
CASSSDLLAGGYNEQFF TGTGCCAGCAGCTCCGACTTACTAGCGGGAGGGTACAATGAGCAGTTCTTC TRBD2 TRBJ2-1 . TRBV5-5
CASSASPGQPQHF TGTGCCAGCAGCGCCTCACCAGGGCAGCCCCAGCATTTT . TRBJ1-5 few TRBV9
CSASGRVENIQYF TGCAGTGCTAGCGGCAGGGTTGAAAACATTCAGTACTTC . TRBJ2-4 few TRBV20-1
CASSLATGGNQPQHF TGTGCCAGCAGTTTAGCCACAGGGGGCAATCAGCCCCAGCATTTT TRBD1 TRBJ1-5 few TRBV12-3/TRBV12-4
CASSLGGGNSPLHF TGTGCCAGCAGTTTAGGAGGTGGAAATTCACCCCTCCACTTT . TRBJ1-6 . TRBV12-3/TRBV12-4
CASRPGTGQGETQYF TGTGCCAGCAGGCCTGGGACAGGGCAAGGAGAGACCCAGTACTTC TRBD1 TRBJ2-5 . TRBV27
CASSLSRGYNEQFF TGCGCCAGCAGCTTGTCCCGAGGGTACAATGAGCAGTTCTTC . TRBJ2-1 . TRBV5-1
CASRPSGAKTGELFF TGTGCCAGCAGACCAAGCGGGGCGAAGACCGGGGAGCTGTTTTTT TRBD2 TRBJ2-2 few TRBV7-2
CAEKGLAGGPVHEQFF TGTGCCGAGAAGGGGCTAGCGGGAGGGCCCGTCCATGAGCAGTTCTTC TRBD2 TRBJ2-1 . TRBV10-3
CASSILALRSNEQFF TGTGCCAGTAGTATATTGGCCCTTCGGTCCAATGAGCAGTTCTTC . TRBJ2-1 few TRBV19
CATSRDWDRDEQFF TGTGCCACCAGCAGAGATTGGGACAGGGATGAGCAGTTCTTC TRBD1 TRBJ2-1 few TRBV15
CASIPSGTGDSGNTIYF TGTGCCAGCATCCCATCCGGGACAGGGGACTCTGGAAACACCATATATTTT TRBD1 TRBJ1-3 . TRBV6-1